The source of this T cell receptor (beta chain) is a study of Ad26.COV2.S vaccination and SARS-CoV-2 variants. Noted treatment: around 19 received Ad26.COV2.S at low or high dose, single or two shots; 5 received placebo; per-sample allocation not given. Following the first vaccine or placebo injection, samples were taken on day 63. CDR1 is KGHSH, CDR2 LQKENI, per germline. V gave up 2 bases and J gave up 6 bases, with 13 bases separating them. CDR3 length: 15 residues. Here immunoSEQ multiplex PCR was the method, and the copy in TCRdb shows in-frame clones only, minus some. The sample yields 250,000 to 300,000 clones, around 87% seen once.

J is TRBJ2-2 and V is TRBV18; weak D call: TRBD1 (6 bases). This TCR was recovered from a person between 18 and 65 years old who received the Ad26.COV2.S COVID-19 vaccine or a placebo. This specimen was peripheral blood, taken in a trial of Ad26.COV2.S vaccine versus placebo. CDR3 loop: CASSPGLGAAGELFF. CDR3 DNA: TGTGCCAGCTCACCAGGTCTGGGGGCGGCCGGGGAGCTGTTTTTT.